Below, 9 T cell receptor beta chains from the same sample are listed, as sequenced in a study of cytomegalovirus exposure and HLA in healthy donors. PCR involved 60 Vbeta and 13 Jbeta primers. Measured with immunoSEQ multiplex PCR; TCRdb has only the in-frame clones, and not every one. Here the sample spans more than 95,000 clones, around three quarters being singletons. The specimen sequenced was PBMCs. The source of these receptors is a woman in her sixties or seventies in good health and CMV-seropositive.

This rearrangement joins TRBV30 to TRBJ2-5, with TRBD2 matching over 8 bases. CDR3 length: 14 amino acids. The J segment lost 5 bases and the V segment lost 2 bases, leaving 7 bases of the junction unmatched. Germline V CDR1 and CDR2: GTSNPN, SVGIG (reference sequence). CDR3: CAWSRVAGLETQYF. The CDR3 bases are TGTGCCTGGAGTAGGGTAGCGGGGTTGGAGACCCAGTACTTC.

The chain joins TRBV6-1 to TRBJ2-7; weak D call: TRBD2 (6 bases). The CDR3 consists of 15 residues. The V gene's germline CDR1 is MNHNS and CDR2 SASEGT. The ends were cut back, 3 bases at V and 1 base at J, with 13 bases in the middle. CDR3 sequence reads: CASSDEEGASYEQYF. For the CDR3, the DNA is TGTGCCAGCAGTGACGAGGAGGGAGCTTCCTACGAGCAGTACTTC.

In this sample, this clone turned up a few times. The chain uses TRBV5-1 and TRBJ1-1, with 8 bases matching TRBD1. CDR3 size: 21 residues. J was trimmed by 5 bases and V by 4 bases; bases with no gene match: 28. Germline V CDR1 and CDR2: SGHRS, YFSETQ. In DNA, the CDR3 is TGCGCCAGCAGCCCAGAATCCCCGGTCTCAGTGTCCCAGGGGGCGGGGACTGAAGCTTTCTTT. This translates into CASSPESPVSVSQGAGTEAFF.

J is TRBJ2-4 and V is TRBV7-8; D uncertain. The CDR3 totals 15 residues. Germline assignment: CDR1 SGHVS and CDR2 FQNEAQ. Deletions cut 5 bases from V and 0 bases from J, with 11 bases between. CDR3 residues: CASSPVAVAKNIQYF. The CDR3 region has the DNA TGTGCCAGCAGCCCGGTGGCGGTAGCCAAAAACATTCAGTACTTC.

In nucleotides, the CDR3 is TGTGCCAGCAGTTGGATGAGGGAGTACGAGCAGTACTTC. Translated, it gives CASSWMREYEQYF. This chain joins TRBV6-6 and TRBJ2-7, with a possible D match to TRBD2 (5 bases). Trimming removed 4 bases from V and 4 bases from J, with 11 bases in between. From germline, CDR1 is MNHNY and CDR2 SVGAGI (reference sequence). The CDR3 length is 13 residues.

This chain connects TRBV29-1 to TRBJ1-5; possibly TRBD1 for D (5 bases). The CDR3 sequence is 13 residues long. Deletions cut 4 bases from V and 6 bases from J, with 13 bases between. Germline V gene data show CDR1 as SQVTM and CDR2 as ANQGSEA. The CDR3 DNA follows: TGCAGCGTTGGTCGCAGGGTTGTTCAGCCCCAGCATTTT. This codes for CSVGRRVVQPQHF.

The rearrangement links TRBV18 to TRBJ2-1; maybe TRBD2 (5 bases). Per germline, CDR1 KGHSH and CDR2 LQKENI. The length of the CDR3 is 15 residues. Trimming took off 1 base at V and 3 bases at J, with 10 bases between the two ends. As DNA, the CDR3 is TGTGCCAGCTCACCACGCGAGGGTTTCTACAATGAGCAGTTCTTC. Its protein is CASSPREGFYNEQFF.

This chain uses TRBV10-3 with TRBJ2-3; 9 nucleotides line up with TRBD2. The CDR3 is made up of 18 amino acids. In germline, CDR1 is ENHRY, CDR2 SYGVKD. With V trimmed by 2 bases and J by 2 bases, 11 bases remained unmatched. CDR3 amino acids: CAISERLAGLSTTDTQYF. DNA of the CDR3: TGTGCCATCAGTGAGCGGCTAGCGGGACTAAGTACCACAGATACGCAGTATTTT.

This chain joins TRBV7-9 and TRBJ1-1; TRBD1 aligns across 7 bases. This CDR3 is 16 amino acids long. Trimming at V came to 3 bases and at J to 4 bases, leaving 11 bases not matched to a gene. In germline, CDR1 is SEHNR, CDR2 FQNEAQ (reference sequence). The DNA of the CDR3 is TGTGCCAGCAGCTTCCCTCGGACAGGTCGGGGCACTGAAGCTTTCTTT. Translation: CASSFPRTGRGTEAFF.